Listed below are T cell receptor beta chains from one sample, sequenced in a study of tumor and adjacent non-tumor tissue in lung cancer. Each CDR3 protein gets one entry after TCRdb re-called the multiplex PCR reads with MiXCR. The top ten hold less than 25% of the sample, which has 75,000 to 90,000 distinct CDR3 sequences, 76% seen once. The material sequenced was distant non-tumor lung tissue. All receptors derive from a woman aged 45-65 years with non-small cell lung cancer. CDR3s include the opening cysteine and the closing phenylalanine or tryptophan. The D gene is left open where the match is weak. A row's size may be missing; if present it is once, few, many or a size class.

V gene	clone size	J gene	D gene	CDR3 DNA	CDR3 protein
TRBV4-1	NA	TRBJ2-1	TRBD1	TGCGCCAGCAGCCGAGAGGTCAGGGACAGGGGATATAATGAGCAGTTCTTC	CASSREVRDRGYNEQFF
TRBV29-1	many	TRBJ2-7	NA	TGCAGCGTTTCAGGGATAAGAGACGAGCAGTACTTC	CSVSGIRDEQYF
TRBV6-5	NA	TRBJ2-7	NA	TGTGCCAGCAGTTACCCCCGGAAAGCGTACGAGCAGTACTTC	CASSYPRKAYEQYF
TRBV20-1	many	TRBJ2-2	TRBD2	TGCAGTGCGTATAAGACTAGCGGCACCGGGGAGCTGTTTTTT	CSAYKTSGTGELFF
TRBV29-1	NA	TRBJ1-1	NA	TGCAGAGTAGCCCACGGGGGCTACACTGAAGTTTTCTTT	CRVAHGGYTEVFF
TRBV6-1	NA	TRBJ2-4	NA	TGTGCCAGCAGCCAGTTGCAGGTCCAGGAGGGCATTCAATACTTC	CASSQLQVQEGIQYF
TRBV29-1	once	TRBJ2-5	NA	TGCAGCACTGTGATCAGGGAAAAGACCCAGTACTTC	CSTVIREKTQYF
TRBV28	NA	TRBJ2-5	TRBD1	TGTCCCATCAGCAAGAGACAGGGCCAAGAGACCCAGTACTTC	CPISKRQGQETQYF
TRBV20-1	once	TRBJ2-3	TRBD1	TGCGGTGCTAGAGACTCCCGGGACAGCAATCAGCCCCAGTATTTT	CGARDSRDSNQPQYF
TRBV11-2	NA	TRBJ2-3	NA	TGTTCCAGCAGCTTATGGTCGGAGGATACGCACTATTTT	CSSSLWSEDTHYF
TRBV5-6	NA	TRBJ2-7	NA	TGTGCCAGCGAGGGATCGGAGGCTCCCAACGCCTACGAGCAGTACTTC	CASEGSEAPNAYEQYF
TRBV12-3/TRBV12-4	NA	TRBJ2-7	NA	TGTGCCAGCAGCCCAGGGTTGGGGGTCGAGCAGCACTTC	CASSPGLGVEQHF
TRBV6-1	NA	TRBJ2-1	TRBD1	TGTGTCAGCAGTGTGACAGGGAGTGAGCAGTTCTTC	CVSSVTGSEQFF
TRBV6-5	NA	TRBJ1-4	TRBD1	TGTACCAGCAGCCATCTTAATCCAGGGGGCTCTAATGAAGAACGGTTTTTT	CTSSHLNPGGSNEERFF
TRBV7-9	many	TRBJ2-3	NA	TGTGCCAGCAGCTTAGACAGGGAAGCGACAACGCAGTATTTT	CASSLDREATTQYF
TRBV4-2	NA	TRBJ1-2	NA	TGTGCCAGCTGCCAAGATGGCAGGGATGGTTACACCTTC	CASCQDGRDGYTF
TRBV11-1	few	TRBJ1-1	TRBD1	TGTGCCAGCAGTGTCCCCGACAGGGGACCCACTGAAGCTTTCTTT	CASSVPDRGPTEAFF
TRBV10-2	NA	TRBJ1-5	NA	TGCGCCGGCAGTGGGGCTGGTACGCAGCAACCCCAGCATTTT	CAGSGAGTQQPQHF
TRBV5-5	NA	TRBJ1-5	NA	TGTGCCAGCAGCGTTAACCAGGACTGGAACAAGCCCCAGCATTTT	CASSVNQDWNKPQHF
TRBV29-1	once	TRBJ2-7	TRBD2	TGCAGCTTCATCGGCGGGGGGACAATCCACGAGCAGTACTTT	CSFIGGGTIHEQYF
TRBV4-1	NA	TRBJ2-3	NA	TGCGCCAGCAGCCAAGGCCAGGGCTCCATAGTTACGCAGTATTTT	CASSQGQGSIVTQYF
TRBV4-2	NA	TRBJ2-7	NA	TGTGTCAGCATCCAAGGACGTGACTACGAGCAGTACTTC	CVSIQGRDYEQYF